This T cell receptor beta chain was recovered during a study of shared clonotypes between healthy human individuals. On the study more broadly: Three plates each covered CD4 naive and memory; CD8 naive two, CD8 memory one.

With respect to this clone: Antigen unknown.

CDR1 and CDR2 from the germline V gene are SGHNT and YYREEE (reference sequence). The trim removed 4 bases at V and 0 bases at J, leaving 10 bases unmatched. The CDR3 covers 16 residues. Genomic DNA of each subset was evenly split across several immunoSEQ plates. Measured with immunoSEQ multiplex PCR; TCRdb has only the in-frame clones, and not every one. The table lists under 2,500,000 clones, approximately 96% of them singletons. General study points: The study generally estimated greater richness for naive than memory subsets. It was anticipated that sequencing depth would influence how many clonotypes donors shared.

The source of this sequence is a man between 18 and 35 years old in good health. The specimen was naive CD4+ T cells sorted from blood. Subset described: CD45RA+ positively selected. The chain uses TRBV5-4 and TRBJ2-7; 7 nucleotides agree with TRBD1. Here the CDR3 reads CASSPQSGQSSYEQYF. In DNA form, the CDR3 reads TGTGCCAGCAGCCCACAATCGGGACAGTCCTCCTACGAGCAGTACTTC.